This entry is about one T cell receptor (beta chain). This record comes from a study of blood T cell repertoires in COVID-19. The germline CDR1 and CDR2 sequences are MNHEY and SMNVEV (reference sequence). The V gene end was trimmed by 6 bases and the J gene end by 4 bases; junction bases not matched to a gene: 9. The CDR3 extends over 15 amino acids. Measured with immunoSEQ multiplex PCR; TCRdb has only the in-frame clones, and not every one. The data show around 45,000 clones, 86% seen once. Sequenced sample: peripheral blood. The source is a human donor in a cohort sampled during active COVID-19. The chain employs TRBV27 and TRBJ1-2, with TRBD1 identical over 9 bases. CDR3 nucleotides: TGTGCCAGCAGCCCTTCCGGGACAGGGTTCTATGGCTACACCTTC. Encoded protein: CASSPSGTGFYGYTF.